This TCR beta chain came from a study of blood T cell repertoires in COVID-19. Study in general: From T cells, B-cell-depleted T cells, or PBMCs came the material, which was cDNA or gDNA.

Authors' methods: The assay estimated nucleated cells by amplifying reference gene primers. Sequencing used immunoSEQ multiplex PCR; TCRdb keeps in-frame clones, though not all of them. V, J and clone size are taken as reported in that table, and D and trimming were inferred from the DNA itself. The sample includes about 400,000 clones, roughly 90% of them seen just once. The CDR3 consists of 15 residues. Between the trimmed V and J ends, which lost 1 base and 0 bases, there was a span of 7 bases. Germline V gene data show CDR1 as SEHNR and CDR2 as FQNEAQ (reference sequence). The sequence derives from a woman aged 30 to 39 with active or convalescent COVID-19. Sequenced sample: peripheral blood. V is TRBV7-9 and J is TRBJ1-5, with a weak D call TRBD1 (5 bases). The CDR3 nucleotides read TGTGCCAGCAGCTTAGGGGACTATAGCAATCAGCCCCAGCATTTT. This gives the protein CASSLGDYSNQPQHF.